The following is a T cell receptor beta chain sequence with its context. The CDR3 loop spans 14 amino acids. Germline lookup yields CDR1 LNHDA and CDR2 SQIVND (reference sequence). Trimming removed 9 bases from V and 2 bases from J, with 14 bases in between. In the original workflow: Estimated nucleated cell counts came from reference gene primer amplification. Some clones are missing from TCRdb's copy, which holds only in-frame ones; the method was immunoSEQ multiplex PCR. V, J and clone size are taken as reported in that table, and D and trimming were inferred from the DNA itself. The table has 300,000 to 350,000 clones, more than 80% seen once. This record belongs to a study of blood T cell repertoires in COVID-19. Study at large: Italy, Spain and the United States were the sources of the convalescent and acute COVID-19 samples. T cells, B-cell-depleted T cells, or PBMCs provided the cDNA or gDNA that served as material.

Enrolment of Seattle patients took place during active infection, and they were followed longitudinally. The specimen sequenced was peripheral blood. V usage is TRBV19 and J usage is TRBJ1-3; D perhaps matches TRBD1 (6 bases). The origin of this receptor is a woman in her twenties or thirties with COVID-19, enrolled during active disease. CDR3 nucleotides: TGTGCCAGCCAAAAGGGGGACCCTGGAAACACCATATATTTT. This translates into CASQKGDPGNTIYF.